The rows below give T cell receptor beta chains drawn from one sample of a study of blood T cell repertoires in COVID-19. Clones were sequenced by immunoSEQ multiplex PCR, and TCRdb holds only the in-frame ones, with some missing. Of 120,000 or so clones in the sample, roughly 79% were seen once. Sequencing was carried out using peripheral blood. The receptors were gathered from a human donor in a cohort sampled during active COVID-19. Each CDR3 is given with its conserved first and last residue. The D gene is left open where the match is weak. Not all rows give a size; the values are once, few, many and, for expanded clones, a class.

CDR3nt: TGTGCCAGCAGCGACCCGGGACTTCCTAGGGATGGCTACACCTTC; CDR3aa: CASSDPGLPRDGYTF; j_gene: TRBJ1-2; abundance: .; v_gene: TRBV7-9; d_gene: .
CDR3nt: TGTGCCAGCAGCAACCAAGGACAGGGGGCGCTGGGTGAGCAGTACTTC; CDR3aa: CASSNQGQGALGEQYF; j_gene: TRBJ2-7; abundance: .; v_gene: TRBV21-1; d_gene: .
CDR3nt: TGTGCTAGTGGTTTGGCCTATAGCGGGACAACAGATACGCAGTATTTT; CDR3aa: CASGLAYSGTTDTQYF; j_gene: TRBJ2-3; abundance: .; v_gene: TRBV12-5; d_gene: TRBD2
CDR3nt: TGTGCCAGCAGTCCAAGGGGTCGGGGGGACAATGAGCAGTTCTTC; CDR3aa: CASSPRGRGDNEQFF; j_gene: TRBJ2-1; abundance: .; v_gene: TRBV3-1/TRBV3-2; d_gene: TRBD2
CDR3nt: TGTGCCAGCTCACCATTCCAGGGCAGCCAGCCCCAGCATTTT; CDR3aa: CASSPFQGSQPQHF; j_gene: TRBJ1-5; abundance: .; v_gene: TRBV18; d_gene: .
CDR3nt: TGTGCCAGCAGCCAAAGAACCCCGGCTGAAGCTTTCTTT; CDR3aa: CASSQRTPAEAFF; j_gene: TRBJ1-1; abundance: .; v_gene: TRBV3-1/TRBV3-2; d_gene: .
CDR3nt: TGTGCCAGCAGTTTTGAACAGAACATTCAGTACTTC; CDR3aa: CASSFEQNIQYF; j_gene: TRBJ2-4; abundance: few; v_gene: TRBV12-3/TRBV12-4; d_gene: .
CDR3nt: TGCGCCAGCAGCCCCGGACTAGCGGGGGGGGTTCCCTACGAGCAGTACTTC; CDR3aa: CASSPGLAGGVPYEQYF; j_gene: TRBJ2-7; abundance: .; v_gene: TRBV5-1; d_gene: TRBD2
CDR3nt: TGTGCCAGCAGCTTATTCCCGGTGAGGGGGATAGGGGCCAACGTCCTGACTTTC; CDR3aa: CASSLFPVRGIGANVLTF; j_gene: TRBJ2-6; abundance: .; v_gene: TRBV7-6; d_gene: .
CDR3nt: TGTGCCAGCAGTCCCGGGGAAGCGGGGACTGAAGCTTTCTTT; CDR3aa: CASSPGEAGTEAFF; j_gene: TRBJ1-1; abundance: .; v_gene: TRBV6-5; d_gene: .